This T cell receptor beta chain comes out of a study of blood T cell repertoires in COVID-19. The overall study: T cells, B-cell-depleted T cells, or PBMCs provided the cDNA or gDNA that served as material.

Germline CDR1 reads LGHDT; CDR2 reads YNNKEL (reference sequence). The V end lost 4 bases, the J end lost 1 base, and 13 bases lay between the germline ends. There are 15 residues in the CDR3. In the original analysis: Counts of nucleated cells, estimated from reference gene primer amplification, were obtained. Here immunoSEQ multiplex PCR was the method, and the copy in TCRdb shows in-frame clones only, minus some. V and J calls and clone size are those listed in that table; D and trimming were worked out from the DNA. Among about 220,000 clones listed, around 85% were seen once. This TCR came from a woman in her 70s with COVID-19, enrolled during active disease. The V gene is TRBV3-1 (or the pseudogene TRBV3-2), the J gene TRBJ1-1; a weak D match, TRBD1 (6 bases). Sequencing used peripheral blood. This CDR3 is CASSPDSQANTEAFF. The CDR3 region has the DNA TGTGCCAGCAGCCCGGACAGCCAAGCGAACACTGAAGCTTTCTTT.